This T cell receptor (beta chain) was obtained from a study of blood T cell repertoires in COVID-19. As processed by the authors: Amplification of reference gene primers was used by the study to estimate nucleated cell counts. Method: immunoSEQ multiplex PCR; TCRdb's copy keeps in-frame clones and lacks some. V and J calls and clone size come straight from that table; D and trimming were deduced from the DNA. The sample has about 60,000 clones; about 75% are singletons. This CDR3 has 13 amino acids. V lost 6 bases and J 0 bases, leaving 11 bases between the germline ends. Germline-derived CDR1 and CDR2 are SQVTM and ANQGSEA. This clone was seen only a few times.

The receptor comes from a woman older than 75 with acute or convalescent COVID-19. This rearrangement joins TRBV29-1 to TRBJ1-2; tentative D call: TRBD1 (6 bases). Sequencing was carried out using peripheral blood. The CDR3 here is CSVTGSPNYGYTF. DNA for the CDR3: TGCAGCGTAACAGGGTCGCCTAACTATGGCTACACCTTC.